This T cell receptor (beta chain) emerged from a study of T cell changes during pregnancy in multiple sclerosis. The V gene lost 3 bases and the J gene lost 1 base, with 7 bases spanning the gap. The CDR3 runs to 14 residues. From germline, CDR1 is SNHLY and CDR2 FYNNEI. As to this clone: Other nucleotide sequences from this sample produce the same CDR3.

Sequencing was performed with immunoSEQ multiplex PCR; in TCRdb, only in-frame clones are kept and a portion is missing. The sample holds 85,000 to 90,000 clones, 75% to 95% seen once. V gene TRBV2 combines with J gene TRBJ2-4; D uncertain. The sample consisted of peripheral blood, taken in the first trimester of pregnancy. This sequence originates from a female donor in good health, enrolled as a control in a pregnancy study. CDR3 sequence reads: CASSEGRAKNIQYF. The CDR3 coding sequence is TGTGCCAGCAGTGAGGGCAGGGCCAAAAACATTCAGTACTTC.